These T cell receptor beta chains were read from a single sample in a study of blood T cell repertoires in COVID-19. Repertoires were generated with immunoSEQ multiplex PCR, while TCRdb's copy carries only in-frame clones and drops some. The sample holds roughly 200,000 clones, about 83% seen once. Sequencing was performed on peripheral blood. These receptors were obtained from a woman between 65 and 79 years old with active or convalescent COVID-19. Both conserved end residues are part of each CDR3. The D gene is left open where the match is weak. The size field is filled for only some rows; it gives once, few, many or a size class.

clone size,V gene,J gene,D gene,CDR3 DNA,CDR3 protein
NA,TRBV24-1,TRBJ2-2,TRBD1,TGTGCCACCAGTGGGGCAGGGGGACAGGACACCGGGGAGCTGTTTTTT,CATSGAGGQDTGELFF
NA,TRBV7-3,TRBJ1-4,NA,TGTGCCAGCAGCTTAACGGGAGTATGGGGATCTGATGAAAAACTGTTTTTT,CASSLTGVWGSDEKLFF
NA,TRBV9,TRBJ2-1,TRBD1,TGTGCCAGCAGCGTAGAGGGGGCGAGCTCCTACAATGAGCAGTTCTTC,CASSVEGASSYNEQFF
NA,TRBV15,TRBJ2-7,NA,TGTGCCACAGGACAAGCCTACGAGCAGTACTTC,CATGQAYEQYF
NA,TRBV19,TRBJ2-5,TRBD2,TGTGCCAGTAGTATTGGGGGGGTACTAGGGGTAGAGACCCAGTACTTC,CASSIGGVLGVETQYF
few,TRBV6-5,TRBJ1-2,TRBD1,TGTGCCAGCAGTTCCACAGGGGGCAATGGCTACACCTTC,CASSSTGGNGYTF
NA,TRBV27,TRBJ1-5,NA,TGTGCCAGCAGTTTAGGAGGGAGCAATCAGCCCCAGCATTTT,CASSLGGSNQPQHF
NA,TRBV2,TRBJ2-1,NA,TGTGCCAGCACCTTACAGGTTACCTACAATGAGCAGTTCTTC,CASTLQVTYNEQFF
NA,TRBV5-4,TRBJ2-4,NA,TGTGCCAGCAGCTGGGGCCCTTCGGCGCTAACCAAAAACATTCAGTACTTC,CASSWGPSALTKNIQYF
NA,TRBV6-7,TRBJ2-7,NA,TGTGCCAGCAGTTACTCGAACAGCGGACGGAAGGTCTCCTACGAGCAGTACTTC,CASSYSNSGRKVSYEQYF
NA,TRBV3-1/TRBV3-2,TRBJ2-5,NA,TGTGCCAGCAGCCAAGATCGGCGGGACAGACTATATAGGGAGACCCAGTACTTC,CASSQDRRDRLYRETQYF
NA,TRBV27,TRBJ1-3,NA,TGTGCCAGCAGTTTATCGTCAGGAAACACCATATATTTT,CASSLSSGNTIYF
NA,TRBV5-4,TRBJ1-3,NA,TGTGCCAGCAGCTTGGGCGGCCAACGTTCTGGAAACACCATATATTTT,CASSLGGQRSGNTIYF
NA,TRBV6-5,TRBJ2-7,TRBD2,TGTGCCAGCAGTTACTCGAAGACTAGCGGGAACGAGCAGTACTTC,CASSYSKTSGNEQYF
NA,TRBV9,TRBJ2-7,TRBD1,TGTGCCAGCAGCGTAGGAGGGACAGGCAACGAGCAGTACTTC,CASSVGGTGNEQYF
NA,TRBV20-1,TRBJ2-5,NA,TGCAGTGCTAGGAGGGGGGAGACCCAGTACTTC,CSARRGETQYF
once,TRBV28,TRBJ1-5,NA,TGTGCCAGCAGTTTAGGAGGAACTGGCAATCAGCCCCAGCATTTT,CASSLGGTGNQPQHF
NA,TRBV5-6,TRBJ1-2,NA,TGTGCCAGCAGCTCGAGGGGGGGCTACACCTTC,CASSSRGGYTF
NA,TRBV27,TRBJ2-3,NA,TGTGCCAGCAGGACCGGACTTACCTCCTCGGCGCAGTATTTT,CASRTGLTSSAQYF
few,TRBV7-6,TRBJ1-5,TRBD1,TGTGCCAGCAGCTTAGGAACAGGGGGCAGTCAGCCCCAGCATTTT,CASSLGTGGSQPQHF
NA,TRBV5-1,TRBJ2-2,TRBD1,TGCGCCAGCTCAAGGGACAGGGCAATCACCGGGGAGCTGTTTTTT,CASSRDRAITGELFF
NA,TRBV6-5,TRBJ2-2,TRBD1,TGTGCCAGCAGTAGACAGGGTAAATCCGGGGAGCTGTTTTTT,CASSRQGKSGELFF
NA,TRBV29-1,TRBJ2-3,TRBD1,TGCAGCGTTGAAGATCTTTCGGCAGGGGGCGTTGTCGGGGCTAGCACAGATACGCAGTATTTT,CSVEDLSAGGVVGASTDTQYF
NA,TRBV5-1,TRBJ2-5,NA,TGCGCCAGCAGCTTGGTGCTCCGAAGGGGCCAAGAGACCCAGTACTTC,CASSLVLRRGQETQYF
NA,TRBV19,TRBJ1-1,NA,TGTGCCAGTAGTATAGGGACTTCGGGGGAAGCTTTCTTT,CASSIGTSGEAFF
NA,TRBV5-6,TRBJ2-1,TRBD1,TGTGCCAGCAGCTTGGAGGGGGCGGAGACAGGGAGTATAAGAAATGAGCAGTTCTTC,CASSLEGAETGSIRNEQFF
NA,TRBV12-2,TRBJ2-3,NA,TGTGCAAGTCGCTCGACTAGACAGGGAAGGACAGATACGCAGTATTTT,CASRSTRQGRTDTQYF
NA,TRBV5-1,TRBJ1-2,TRBD1,TGCGCCAGCAGCTTGGACAGGGGGAATGGCTACACCTTC,CASSLDRGNGYTF
NA,TRBV19,TRBJ2-1,TRBD2,TGTGCCAGTAGTGAACTAGCGGGAGTCTACAATGAGCAGTTCTTC,CASSELAGVYNEQFF
NA,TRBV4-1,TRBJ2-3,NA,TGCGCCAGCAAACGGACAGAGACCACAGATACGCAGTATTTT,CASKRTETTDTQYF
NA,TRBV5-1,TRBJ2-3,NA,TGCGCCAGCAGCGCCCGGGTTGGGGGCGCCCCAGATACGCAGTATTTT,CASSARVGGAPDTQYF
NA,TRBV7-3,TRBJ1-5,NA,TGTGCCAGCAGCTTAAGACCGGGAACCCAGCATTTT,CASSLRPGTQHF
NA,TRBV19,TRBJ1-4,NA,TGTGCCAGTAGTTCACGACAGTATAATGAAAAACTGTTTTTT,CASSSRQYNEKLFF
many,TRBV2,TRBJ1-4,NA,TGTGCCAGCAGTGGACAGATAAATGAAAAACTGTTTTTT,CASSGQINEKLFF
NA,TRBV6-5,TRBJ2-4,TRBD2,TGTGCCAGCAGGGCCGGGACTAGCATAGGGAACATTCAGTACTTC,CASRAGTSIGNIQYF
NA,TRBV30,TRBJ1-2,TRBD1,TGTGCCTGGAGGCCGAAGGACAGGGTGGGCGGCTACACCTTC,CAWRPKDRVGGYTF
NA,TRBV7-3,TRBJ1-6,TRBD1,TGTGCCAGCAGTCGAGGGACAGGCCAATCACCCCTCCACTTT,CASSRGTGQSPLHF
NA,TRBV29-1,TRBJ2-6,NA,TGCAGCGTTGTCCTCCCCCTCTCTGGGGCCAACGTCCTGACTTTC,CSVVLPLSGANVLTF
NA,TRBV4-1,TRBJ2-2,TRBD2,TGCGCCAGCAGCCTGCTAGCGGCCGGGGCCGGGGAGCTGTTTTTT,CASSLLAAGAGELFF
NA,TRBV10-3,TRBJ2-3,TRBD2,TGTGCCATCAGTGACGGGACTAGCGGGAATACGCAGTATTTT,CAISDGTSGNTQYF
NA,TRBV4-1,TRBJ2-7,NA,TGCGCCAGCAGCCAAGATCCGGGGACCTACGAGCAGTACTTC,CASSQDPGTYEQYF
NA,TRBV19,TRBJ1-6,TRBD1,TGTGCCAGTAGTATAAGGGACAGAAGCTCCTATAATTCACCCCTCCACTTT,CASSIRDRSSYNSPLHF
NA,TRBV5-1,TRBJ2-3,TRBD2,TGCGCCAGCAGCTCCTTCCCCGGGACTAGCGGGACAGCAACAGATACGCAGTATTTT,CASSSFPGTSGTATDTQYF
NA,TRBV19,TRBJ2-7,TRBD2,TGTGCCAGTAGTACTAGCGGGGGAACCTACGAGCAGTACTTC,CASSTSGGTYEQYF